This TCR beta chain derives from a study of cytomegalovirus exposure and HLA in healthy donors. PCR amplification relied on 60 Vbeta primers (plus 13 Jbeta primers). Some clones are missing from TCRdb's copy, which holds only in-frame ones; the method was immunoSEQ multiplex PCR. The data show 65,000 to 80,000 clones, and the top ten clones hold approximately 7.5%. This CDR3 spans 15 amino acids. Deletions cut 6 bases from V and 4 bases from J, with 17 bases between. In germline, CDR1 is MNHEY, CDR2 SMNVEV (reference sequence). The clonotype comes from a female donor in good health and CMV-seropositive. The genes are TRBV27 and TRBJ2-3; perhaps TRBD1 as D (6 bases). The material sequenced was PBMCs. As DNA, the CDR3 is TGTGCCAGCAGCCTCCTTTCAGGGGCTTCAGATACGCAGTATTTT. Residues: CASSLLSGASDTQYF.